This T cell receptor beta chain derives from a study of shared clonotypes between healthy human individuals. Overall study: CD4 naive and memory got three plates each, CD8 naive two, CD8 memory one.

Findings and limits, study-wide: Naive subsets generally exceeded memory subsets in estimated richness.

V was shortened by 1 base and J by 2 bases, with 11 bases between the two germline ends. CDR1 is SGHAT, CDR2 FQNNGV, per germline. This CDR3 has 15 residues. Several immunoSEQ plates received, in even portions, the genomic DNA of each subset. Profiled with immunoSEQ multiplex PCR; TCRdb holds only in-frame clones, not every one. The sample lists roughly 1.5 million clones, 95% to 99% seen once, with 0.4% to 0.45% in the top ten. Everyone who donated was a Caucasian adult who lived in Nashville, Tennessee. As to this clone: What it binds is not known.

The sample was naive CD4+ T cells sorted from blood. Subset reported: CD45RA+ positively selected. This sequence joins TRBV11-2 and TRBJ1-1; maybe TRBD1 (5 bases). This TCR was sampled from a man aged 25-45 years in good health. CDR3 DNA: TGTGCCAGCAGCTTAGGTCGGGGCCCAAACACTGAAGCTTTCTTT. It translates to CASSLGRGPNTEAFF.